This T cell receptor beta chain was retrieved from a study of a mutant IDH1 vaccine in newly diagnosed glioma. Study as a whole: Treated patients comprised 62.5% males and roughly 40% females, mean age roughly 44 years.

Time point defined: week 11, during vaccination. Alongside topical imiquimod, each dose of vaccine comprised 300 ug of mutant IDH1 20-mer peptide. This CDR3 is 16 amino acids long. From germline, CDR1 is SGHRS and CDR2 YFSETQ. V lost 0 bases to trimming and J lost 3 bases; unmatched junction nucleotides: 6. Data came from immunoSEQ multiplex PCR; TCRdb stores just in-frame clones and leaves some out. This sample has 110,000 or so clones, with 90% found just once. This clone was seen once. The target antigen is unknown. The sequence derives from a woman aged 45 to 65 with glioma. The material was PBMCs, obtained from a glioma patient whose treatment included an IDH1 peptide vaccine. The chain has TRBV5-1 and TRBJ2-7; 10 bases line up with TRBD2. The CDR3 bases are TGCGCCAGCAGCTTGGGGGCTAGCGGGAGTATCTACGAGCAGTACTTC. As protein: CASSLGASGSIYEQYF.